The rows below give T cell receptor beta chains drawn from one sample of a study of blood T cells in healthy people across ages. One entry per CDR3 protein, called by TCRdb with MiXCR from the 5' RACE reads. The sample includes about 780,000 distinct CDR3 sequences, around 50% seen only once; the top ten take 15% to 20%. Sequencing was performed on blood. Source of these receptors: a man older than 75 in good health. The conserved cysteine and the conserved F or W are not part of the CDR3 here. A D gene is named only where the DNA matches it firmly.

v_call d_call cdr3_aa
TRBV27 NA ASSPGLHTDTQY
TRBV14 NA ASSRNSGNEQF
TRBV15 TRBD1 ATNRDPGGTTDTQY
TRBV25-1 NA ASSEYLGTTSEQY
TRBV12-3/TRBV12-4 TRBD1 ASRPGTGGSEKLF
TRBV4-2 NA ASGQDAVTGTQY
TRBV29-1 NA SAPVYLTQY
TRBV20-1 NA SAEMPQDTQY
TRBV5-1 NA ASSPLTGDEQF
TRBV7-9 NA ANSLEANTQY
TRBV20-1 NA SARDQNQPQH
TRBV6-5 NA ASSYVSSGTTSSSEYEQY
TRBV29-1 NA SVDAASGANVLT
TRBV6-5 NA AGSPGRGATEQY
TRBV13 NA ASSLEGGRNEQF